This note documents a single T cell receptor beta chain sequence. The data belong to a study of blood T cell repertoires in COVID-19. Across the study: Sources were T cells, B-cell-depleted T cells, or PBMCs; the material itself was cDNA or gDNA.

The participants were between about 18 and 90 years old and came from about two dozen US areas. Two consecutive negative NP/OP PCR tests, clearance, or resolved symptoms defined Cohort 3 recovery. Generated by immunoSEQ multiplex PCR, the TCRdb table keeps only in-frame clones and is missing some. The sample includes fewer than 500,000 clones, roughly nine tenths of them seen just once. The CDR3 has 11 amino acids. Germline V gene lookup returns CDR1 GTSNPN and CDR2 SVGIG (reference sequence). The V and J ends lost 5 bases and 4 bases respectively, with 9 bases between them. The chain uses TRBV30 and TRBJ2-7, with D perhaps TRBD1 (5 bases). The sequence was collected from a man aged 25-40 years who had recovered from COVID-19. The material sequenced was PBMCs or T cells enriched from blood (not recorded which). The CDR3 region has the DNA TGTGCCTGGCAGACAGCATACGAGCAGTACTTC. Translation: CAWQTAYEQYF. The full variable domain, completed using reference TRBV30 and TRBJ2-7, is SQTIHQWPATLVQPVGSPLSLECTVEGTSNPNLYWYRQAAGRGLQLLFYSVGIGQISSEVPQNLSASRPQDRQFILSSKKLLLSDSGFYLCAWQTAYEQYFGPGTRLTVT.